These 13 T cell receptor beta chains were all obtained from the same sample, sequenced in a study of blood T cell repertoires in COVID-19. Profiling relied on immunoSEQ multiplex PCR, and the TCRdb table lists in-frame clones only, not all of them. This table holds 30,000 to 45,000 clones, over 75% found once. Material for sequencing was peripheral blood. These receptors all stem from a human donor in a cohort sampled during active COVID-19.

V is TRBV5-8 and J is TRBJ1-6, with unresolved D. V lost 5 bases and J lost 5, with 14 bases in between. The CDR3 covers 15 residues. Germline CDR1 is SGHTS and CDR2 is YDEGEE. CDR3 DNA sequence: TGTGCCAGCAGAGTTGGGAGGGCCGATAATTCACCCCTCCACTTT. Translation: CASRVGRADNSPLHF.

This sequence joins TRBV2 and TRBJ2-3; 12 bases line up with TRBD2. Trimming took 6 bases from V and 4 from J; bases not matched to a gene: 8. Per the germline V gene, CDR1 is SNHLY and CDR2 is FYNNEI. This CDR3 is built from 16 residues. In DNA form, the CDR3 reads TGTGCCAGCAGCCCTAGCGGGAGGGCCTCCCCAGATACGCAGTATTTT. Its translation is CASSPSGRASPDTQYF.

The rearrangement uses TRBV7-9 and TRBJ2-7; the match to TRBD2 covers 11 bases. With V trimmed by 4 bases and J by 6 bases, 5 bases remained unmatched. Germline values: CDR1 SEHNR, CDR2 FQNEAQ (reference sequence). This CDR3 comprises 14 residues. CDR3 bases: TGTGCCAGCAGCTCGACGGGACTAGCGGTCGAGCAGTACTTC. Translation gives CASSSTGLAVEQYF.

This chain connects TRBV9 to TRBJ2-7; 9 bases map to TRBD2. The CDR3 contains 15 residues. V shed 0 bases, J shed 3 bases, and the junction held 4 bases outside the gene matches. The V gene's germline CDR1 is SGDLS and CDR2 YYNGEE. The CDR3 region is CASSVGTSGFYEQYF. CDR3 in DNA: TGTGCCAGCAGCGTAGGCACTAGCGGGTTCTACGAGCAGTACTTC.

The chain is built from TRBV5-6 and TRBJ1-3; D gene ambiguous. Germline CDR1 and CDR2: SGHDT and YYEEEE. This CDR3 is 13 amino acids long. V gave up 0 bases and J gave up 8 bases, with 9 bases separating them. The CDR3 protein is CASSLAHRDTIYF. Written as DNA, the CDR3 is TGTGCCAGCAGCTTGGCCCACCGGGACACCATATATTTT.

The V gene is TRBV6-2 or TRBV6-3, the J gene TRBJ2-3; 8 positions agree with TRBD2. With V trimmed by 2 bases and J by 0 bases, 10 bases remained unmatched. The CDR3 is 18 amino acids. Germline V CDR1 and CDR2: MNHEY, SVGEGT. The CDR3, as DNA: TGTGCCAGCAGTTACGCCCCCTACAGCGGGAGTAGCACAGATACGCAGTATTTT. Translated: CASSYAPYSGSSTDTQYF.

The CDR3 region has the DNA TGTGCCACCAGTGTCACCGCTGGGGGCCCGGGGGAGACCCAGTACTTC. Amino acids: CATSVTAGGPGETQYF. This rearrangement joins TRBV24-1 to TRBJ2-5; maybe TRBD1 (6 bases). Germline CDR1 is KGHDR and CDR2 is SFDVKD. The CDR3 is 16 amino acids. V shed 5 bases and J shed 5 bases, with 20 bases lying between them.

In this sample, this clone turned up a few times. The V and J genes are TRBV10-1 and TRBJ2-3, with a weak D call TRBD2 (6 bases). V lost 4 bases to trimming and J lost 2 bases, with 13 bases between them. The CDR3 loop spans 15 amino acids. The germline V gene encodes CDR1 WNHNN and CDR2 SYGVQD (reference sequence). CDR3 sequence: CASSVGSGATDTQYF. CDR3 nucleotide sequence: TGCGCCAGCAGTGTAGGATCGGGAGCCACAGATACGCAGTATTTT.

This clone has just one count. V and J are TRBV28 and TRBJ2-3, with 9 bases matching TRBD2. Trimming cost V 3 bases and J 5 bases; bases outside gene matches: 6. The CDR3 has 15 amino acids. Germline CDR1 MDHEN, CDR2 SYDVKM. The CDR3 spells CASSLGAGGGDTQYF. CDR3 bases: TGTGCCAGCAGTTTGGGCGCGGGAGGGGGAGATACGCAGTATTTT.

A single count supports this clone. This sequence joins TRBV2 and TRBJ1-1; D is uncertain. Germline V lookup: CDR1 SNHLY, CDR2 FYNNEI. The CDR3 length is 15 residues. V shed 7 bases and J shed 0 bases, with 15 bases lying between them. CDR3 residues: CASTLIGSMNTEAFF. Here the CDR3 DNA reads TGTGCCAGCACTTTAATAGGGAGCATGAACACTGAAGCTTTCTTT.

The rearrangement links TRBV7-9 to TRBJ2-3; perhaps TRBD1 as D (5 bases). In germline, CDR1 is SEHNR, CDR2 FQNEAQ (reference sequence). The CDR3 totals 14 residues. Trimming shortened V by 5 bases and J by 8 bases, and 17 bases separated the two germline ends. CDR3 sequence (DNA): TGTGCCAGCAGCCCCGCCCCATCTCAGGGTACGCAGTATTTT. Translation gives CASSPAPSQGTQYF.

CDR3 protein: CSVEFAGELFF. The CDR3 DNA sequence: TGCAGCGTTGAATTCGCCGGGGAGCTGTTTTTT. The chain uses TRBV29-1 and TRBJ2-2; D remains unclear. The CDR3 spans 11 residues. Per germline, CDR1 SQVTM and CDR2 ANQGSEA. V shed 2 bases and J shed 6 bases, with 4 bases lying between them.

The rearrangement joins TRBV19 to TRBJ2-7, with a possible D match to TRBD1 (7 bases). In germline, CDR1 is LNHDA, CDR2 SQIVND (reference sequence). The CDR3 spans 13 residues. V was clipped by 3 bases and J by 5 bases, with 11 bases between them. CDR3 region: CASSMSGGNEQYF. The DNA for the CDR3 is TGTGCCAGTAGTATGTCAGGGGGGAACGAGCAGTACTTC.